This T cell receptor (beta chain) was captured in a study of early T cells in non-severe SARS-CoV-2 infection. This clonotype was counted ten times or more. The CDR3 runs 15 residues. The germline V gene has CDR1 LGHDT and CDR2 YNNKEL (reference sequence). Trimming shortened V by 0 bases and J by 0 bases, and 8 bases separated the two germline ends. TCRdb independently ran MiXCR on the 5' RACE reads; one entry per CDR3 protein. The sample carries tens of thousands of distinct CDR3 sequences, roughly 4.8% recorded once. The chain links TRBV3-1 to TRBJ1-1; no reliable D call. The material sequenced was whole blood. The receptor was isolated from an adult who was a healthcare worker with PCR-confirmed SARS-CoV-2 infection or an uninfected control (not recorded which). The CDR3 DNA sequence: TGTGCCAGCAGCCAAGATCGGGGAATGAACACTGAAGCTTTCTTT. Protein sequence: CASSQDRGMNTEAFF. The full variable domain, its missing parts supplied by reference TRBV3-1 and TRBJ1-1, is DTAVSQTPKYLVTQMGNDKSIKCEQNLGHDTMYWYKQDSKKFLKIMFSYNNKELIINETVPNRFSPKSPDKAHLNLHINSLELGDSAVYFCASSQDRGMNTEAFFGQGTRLTVV.